A single sample is the source of the 11 T cell receptor beta chains below, sequenced in a study of T cell changes during pregnancy in multiple sclerosis. Libraries were prepared by immunoSEQ multiplex PCR; TCRdb keeps only in-frame clonotypes and omits some of them. Of some 38,000 clones listed, around 91% are singletons. Sequences were derived from CD4+ T cells from peripheral blood mononuclear cells, sampled in the second trimester of pregnancy. These receptors were taken from a female donor in good health, enrolled as a control in a pregnancy study.

The chain couples TRBV19 to TRBJ1-6, with D maybe TRBD1 (5 bases). Germline CDR1 is LNHDA and CDR2 is SQIVND (reference sequence). V lost 5 bases to trimming and J lost 0 bases, with 11 bases between them. This CDR3 has 16 amino acids. CDR3 sequence reads: CASSPQVNSYNSPLHF. The CDR3 DNA reads as TGTGCCAGTAGTCCACAGGTTAACTCCTATAATTCACCCCTCCACTTT.

The CDR3 sequence: CASSQVSAGLNTEAFF. In DNA form, the CDR3 reads TGCGCCAGCAGCCAAGTATCGGCAGGGTTAAACACTGAAGCTTTCTTT. The rearrangement uses TRBV4-3 and TRBJ1-1; a possible D gene is TRBD1 (5 bases). Trimming pared 1 base from V and 2 bases from J, leaving 14 bases between. The CDR3 contains 16 residues. Germline loops: CDR1 LGHNA, CDR2 YSLEER.

This rearrangement joins TRBV6-1 to TRBJ1-2, with TRBD1 as a possible D gene (6 bases). CDR3 length equals 14 residues. CDR1 is MNHNS and CDR2 is SASEGT in the germline V gene. V was shortened by 2 bases and J by 8 bases, with 15 bases between the two germline ends. CDR3 sequence reads: CASSERGAGDGYTF. In nucleotides, the CDR3 is TGTGCCAGCAGTGAAAGGGGTGCAGGGGACGGCTACACCTTC.

The chain carries TRBV30 and TRBJ1-2; D ambiguous. The CDR3 covers 14 residues. V lost 8 bases and J 4 bases, leaving 20 bases between the germline ends. CDR1 and CDR2 (germline): GTSNPN, SVGIG (reference sequence). The CDR3 sequence is CALSGQISIYGYTF. The CDR3 DNA reads TGTGCCCTGAGCGGGCAGATATCGATCTATGGCTACACCTTC.

The rearrangement uses TRBV15 and TRBJ1-1; maybe TRBD1 (5 bases). Germline V gene lookup returns CDR1 LNHNV and CDR2 YYDKDF (reference sequence). Trimming took 0 bases from V and 10 from J, leaving 15 bases between them. The CDR3 contains 14 residues. CDR3 bases: TGTGCCACCAGCAGAGATTCTGGGGCGCGGAGAGCTTTCTTT. It is translated as CATSRDSGARRAFF. The complete variable domain, with remaining parts taken from reference TRBV15 and TRBJ1-1, reads DAMVIQNPRYQVTQFGKPVTLSCSQTLNHNVMYWYQQKSSQAPKLLFHYYDKDFNNEADTPDNFQSRRPNTSFCFLDIRSPGLGDTAMYLCATSRDSGARRAFFGQGTRLTVV.

The rearrangement uses TRBV10-3 and TRBJ1-1, with D possibly being TRBD1 (5 bases). The V end was cut by 2 bases, the J end by 5 bases, with 15 bases between. Germline lookup yields CDR1 ENHRY and CDR2 SYGVKD. The CDR3 covers 15 residues. CDR3 in amino acids: CAISEGAREGTEAFF. The CDR3, as DNA: TGTGCCATCAGTGAGGGAGCCCGGGAGGGGACTGAAGCTTTCTTT.

This chain connects TRBV4-2 to TRBJ2-2; weak D call: TRBD1 (5 bases). Germline-derived CDR1 and CDR2 are LGHNA and YNFKEQ. V lost 0 bases, J lost 2 bases, and 16 bases lay in between. The CDR3 runs 18 residues. CDR3 sequence: CASSQDRRASSNTGELFF. Here the CDR3 DNA reads TGTGCCAGCAGCCAAGATCGCAGGGCGTCTTCTAACACCGGGGAGCTGTTTTTT.

CDR3 residues: CSVEVNSQAFF. In nucleotides, the CDR3 is TGCAGCGTTGAAGTTAACAGCCAAGCTTTCTTT. This rearrangement joins TRBV29-1 to TRBJ1-1, with D hard to call. CDR3 size: 11 residues. Trimming left V 1 base short and J 9 bases short, with 9 bases between. Germline CDR1 SQVTM, CDR2 ANQGSEA.

J is TRBJ1-6 and V is TRBV19, with D uncertain. CDR1 is LNHDA and CDR2 is SQIVND in the germline V gene (reference sequence). This CDR3 has 17 amino acids. V lost 5 bases to trimming and J lost 0 bases, with 14 bases between them. This CDR3 is CASSEGLLSSYNSPLHF. For the CDR3, the DNA is TGTGCCAGTAGTGAAGGACTGCTGAGCTCCTATAATTCACCCCTCCACTTT.

This clone was observed a few times. Here the CDR3 reads CASSHPGTGFGGELFF. The CDR3 nucleotides read TGTGCCAGCAGCCACCCCGGGACAGGGTTTGGCGGGGAGCTGTTTTTT. This chain joins TRBV7-9 and TRBJ2-2, with TRBD1 identical over 9 bases. The CDR3 runs to 16 residues. Germline V gene sequence: CDR1 SEHNR, CDR2 FQNEAQ (reference sequence). After removal of 5 bases from V and 7 bases from J, the junction contained 11 bases not matched to a gene.

The genes are TRBV29-1 and TRBJ1-1, with TRBD1 as a possible D gene (6 bases). This CDR3 comprises 13 residues. Germline CDR1 reads SQVTM; CDR2 reads ANQGSEA. CDR3 in amino acids: CSAGGGQNTEAFF. As DNA, the CDR3 is TGCAGTGCCGGGGGGGGACAGAACACTGAAGCTTTCTTT.